This T cell receptor (beta chain) originates from a study of shared clonotypes between healthy human individuals. Looking at the study overall: CD8 memory received one plate per donor, CD8 naive two, CD4 memory three and CD4 naive three. Whole-study findings and limits: Compared with memory subsets, naive subsets generally had larger estimated richness. Clonotype sharing among donors was thought likely to change with sequencing depth.

The count of this clone is one. The antigen remains undetermined. Running of the assay took place at deep level. Repertoires were generated with immunoSEQ multiplex PCR, while TCRdb's copy carries only in-frame clones and drops some. This sample has more than 1,200,000 clones, with approximately 98.5% found just once. Trimming left V 4 bases short and J 0 bases short, with 16 bases between. Germline assignment: CDR1 SGHDT and CDR2 YYEEEE. This CDR3 region has 17 residues. The chain uses TRBV5-6 and TRBJ2-2; D is undetermined. The TCR originated in a man under 40 in good health. Sequences were obtained from naive CD4+ T cells sorted from blood. The subset denotes: CD45RA+ positively selected. CDR3: CASSLERGRANTGELFF. The CDR3 nucleotides read TGTGCCAGCAGCCTCGAACGTGGACGGGCGAACACCGGGGAGCTGTTTTTT.